These 17 T cell receptor beta chains were sequenced from one sample in a study of CD8 T cells in ankylosing spondylitis. TCRdb redid the calling of the 5' RACE reads with MiXCR, one entry per CDR3 protein. The table records roughly 260,000 distinct CDR3 sequences, roughly 20% of them present only once. Sequenced input: blood, either unsorted or a sorted T cell fraction (not recorded which). All receptors derive from a male donor with ankylosing spondylitis or in good health (not recorded which).

This clonotype was picked up one time. CDR3 region: CASSFNGQANYGYTF. The CDR3 region has the DNA TGCGCCAGCAGCTTTAATGGACAGGCGAACTATGGCTACACCTTC. This sequence joins TRBV5-1 and TRBJ1-2; TRBD1 agrees at 7 bases. V shed 2 bases and J 2 bases; nucleotides not matched to a gene: 6. The CDR3 has 15 residues. The germline V gene encodes CDR1 SGHRS and CDR2 YFSETQ.

The chain joins TRBV4-2 to TRBJ2-3, with TRBD2 identical over 9 bases. CDR3 length: 18 amino acids. V gave up 0 bases and J gave up 1 base; unmatched junction bases: 8. Per germline, CDR1 LGHNA and CDR2 YNFKEQ. DNA for the CDR3: TGTGCCAGCAGCCAAGATGGAGGAGCGGGGGGACGCACAGATACGCAGTATTTT. It yields the protein CASSQDGGAGGRTDTQYF.

The chain carries TRBV5-1 and TRBJ2-1; unclear D gene. The CDR3 is 11 residues long. Germline V gene sequence: CDR1 SGHRS, CDR2 YFSETQ. Trimming pared 7 bases from V and 6 bases from J, leaving 8 bases between. The CDR3 region has the DNA TGCGCCAGCGGTGATTTCAATGAGCAGTTCTTC. It translates to CASGDFNEQFF.

This clonotype was counted only a few times. The rearrangement links TRBV12-3 or TRBV12-4 to TRBJ1-2, with TRBD1 as a possible D gene (5 bases). The CDR3 spans 14 residues. V lost 3 bases and J lost 6, with 14 bases in between. CDR3 nucleotides: TGTGCCAGCAGTTTTTCCAGGGTACTCGATGGCTACACCTTC. This gives the protein CASSFSRVLDGYTF.

The chain couples TRBV5-1 to TRBJ2-4; 8 positions agree with TRBD1. The V and J ends lost 4 bases and 7 bases, in that order; junction bases with no gene match: 4. The V gene's germline CDR1 is SGHRS and CDR2 YFSETQ. This CDR3 has 13 amino acids. CDR3 protein: CASSPNRGNIQYF. CDR3 nucleotide sequence: TGCGCCAGCAGCCCGAACAGGGGGAACATTCAGTACTTC. The full variable domain, completed using reference TRBV5-1 and TRBJ2-4, is KAGVTQTPRYLIKTRGQQVTLSCSPISGHRSVSWYQQTPGQGLQFLFEYFSETQRNKGNFPGRFSGRQFSNSRSEMNVSTLELGDSALYLCASSPNRGNIQYFGAGTRLSVL.

This clonotype was seen a few times. CDR3 nucleotides: TGCGCCAGCAGCGGGCTGCAGAGCGGCCCATACAATGAGCAGTTCTTC. It encodes CASSGLQSGPYNEQFF. The rearrangement links TRBV5-1 to TRBJ2-1; the D gene is possibly TRBD2 (5 bases). This CDR3 has 16 amino acids. Trimming cost V 4 bases and J 4 bases, with 18 bases left between them. CDR1 and CDR2 (germline): SGHRS, YFSETQ. The variable domain in full, completed from reference TRBV5-1 and TRBJ2-1, reads KAGVTQTPRYLIKTRGQQVTLSCSPISGHRSVSWYQQTPGQGLQFLFEYFSETQRNKGNFPGRFSGRQFSNSRSEMNVSTLELGDSALYLCASSGLQSGPYNEQFFGPGTRLTVL.

The rearrangement joins TRBV7-6 to TRBJ1-4; D unclear. Trimming shortened V by 2 bases and J by 3 bases, and 13 bases separated the two germline ends. This CDR3 comprises 16 residues. Germline CDR1 SGHVS, CDR2 FNYEAQ. CDR3 in DNA: TGTGCCAGCAGCTTACGATCTGAGCGCGCTAATGAAAAACTGTTTTTT. Amino acids: CASSLRSERANEKLFF.

This clonotype came up a few times. The V and J genes are TRBV25-1 and TRBJ1-4, with D maybe TRBD1 (5 bases). In germline, CDR1 is MGHDK, CDR2 SYGVNS. The CDR3 has 16 amino acids. V dropped 1 base and J dropped 8 bases, with 17 bases sitting between them. This CDR3 reads CASSELAVGAREKLFF. In DNA, the CDR3 is TGTGCCAGCAGTGAATTGGCAGTCGGGGCCCGGGAAAAACTGTTTTTT.

The V and J genes are TRBV7-9 and TRBJ1-4, with D perhaps TRBD1 (6 bases). CDR1 SEHNR and CDR2 FQNEAQ come from the germline V gene (reference sequence). V was cut by 4 bases and J by 8 bases, with 11 bases left in between. The CDR3 loop spans 13 amino acids. CDR3 amino acids: CASSSGVVEKLFF. The CDR3 DNA follows: TGTGCCAGCAGCTCAGGGGTTGTCGAAAAACTGTTTTTT.

The chain is built from TRBV30 and TRBJ1-1; 8 bases match TRBD1. The CDR3 length is 14 residues. Germline CDR1 reads GTSNPN; CDR2 reads SVGIG (reference sequence). V lost 1 base and J lost 5; bases outside the gene matches: 6. The CDR3 reads CAWSAGGIMTEAFF. The CDR3 region has the DNA TGTGCCTGGAGTGCAGGGGGCATCATGACTGAAGCTTTCTTT.

This clonotype was counted a few times. This chain uses TRBV3-1 with TRBJ2-3; no definite D call. The V end lost 0 bases, the J end lost 1 base, and 5 bases lay between the germline ends. CDR3 length equals 14 residues. From germline, CDR1 is LGHDT and CDR2 YNNKEL (reference sequence). This CDR3 is CASSQDLCTDTQYF. The CDR3 coding sequence is TGTGCCAGCAGCCAAGATTTGTGCACAGATACGCAGTATTTT.

This clonotype was counted only a few times. CDR3 loop: CASRSIYPGELFF. CDR3 in DNA: TGTGCCAGCAGGTCCATATACCCCGGGGAGCTGTTTTTT. The chain couples TRBV12-3 or TRBV12-4 to TRBJ2-2; no firm D call. CDR3 size: 13 residues. With 6 bases removed from V and 6 bases from J, the gap between germline ends came to 11 bases.

The rearrangement links TRBV12-3 or TRBV12-4 to TRBJ2-2, with D perhaps matching TRBD1 (5 bases). Trimming cost V 8 bases and J 6 bases, with 10 bases left between them. This CDR3 contains 12 residues. The CDR3 sequence is CASVQGSGELFF. In DNA, the CDR3 is TGTGCCAGCGTCCAGGGTTCCGGGGAGCTGTTTTTT.

This clonotype was recorded at least ten times. The chain uses TRBV29-1 and TRBJ2-3, with 8 bases identical to TRBD2. After removal of 4 bases from V and 2 bases from J, the junction contained 5 bases not matched to a gene. From germline, CDR1 is SQVTM and CDR2 ANQGSEA. This CDR3 contains 14 residues. For the CDR3, the DNA is TGCAGCGTTGTTAAGCGGGGGCCCACAGATACGCAGTATTTT. As protein: CSVVKRGPTDTQYF.

The chain links TRBV18 to TRBJ1-1; 7 nucleotides line up with TRBD1. The V and J ends lost 0 bases and 1 base, in that order; junction bases with no gene match: 5. The CDR3 loop spans 16 amino acids. Germline V gene data show CDR1 as KGHSH and CDR2 as LQKENI. In DNA, the CDR3 is TGTGCCAGCTCACCACCGTATAACAGGGGGAACACTGAAGCTTTCTTT. Translating gives CASSPPYNRGNTEAFF.

This clonotype was recorded a few times. The gene calls are TRBV24-1 and TRBJ2-2, with D unresolved. Trimming shortened V by 2 bases and J by 4 bases, and 7 bases separated the two germline ends. The CDR3 is 14 amino acids. The V gene's germline CDR1 is KGHDR and CDR2 SFDVKD. In nucleotides, the CDR3 is TGTGCCACCAGTGATTCACCAGGCACCGGGGAGCTGTTTTTT. Translating gives CATSDSPGTGELFF.

The chain has TRBV5-1 and TRBJ1-1; 9 nucleotides match TRBD1. The germline V gene encodes CDR1 SGHRS and CDR2 YFSETQ. The CDR3 length is 17 residues. V was pared by 2 bases and J by 6 bases, with 14 bases of the junction left unmatched. CDR3 loop: CASSLRAPGQGGSEAFF. DNA of the CDR3: TGCGCCAGCAGCTTAAGGGCTCCGGGACAGGGAGGGTCTGAAGCTTTCTTT.